This T cell receptor beta chain was identified in a study of blood T cell repertoires in COVID-19. Whole-study context: T cells, B-cell-depleted T cells, or PBMCs supplied cDNA or gDNA.

Data came from immunoSEQ multiplex PCR; TCRdb stores just in-frame clones and leaves some out. The table lists more than 85,000 clones, about 90% of them singletons. The receptor was isolated from a man between 18 and 35 years old with acute or convalescent COVID-19. The specimen was peripheral blood.

CDR3 in DNA: TGTGCCAGCAGCTCCCGGAGGGGGCCGAACACCGGGGAGCTGTTTTTT. It is translated as CASSSRRGPNTGELFF. V gene TRBV21-1 combines with J gene TRBJ2-2; the table's TRBD1 call for D was not verified on the DNA. TRBV21-1 is marked as a pseudogene. CDR3 length: 16 residues.